One and the same sample provided the 9 T cell receptor beta chains below, sequenced in a study of cytomegalovirus exposure and HLA in healthy donors. It was with 60 Vbeta and 13 Jbeta primers that the PCR ran. Assay used: immunoSEQ multiplex PCR; TCRdb lists only in-frame clones, some missing. Seen here are some 140,000 clones, roughly three quarters observed once, and the top ten hold 1.3% to 1.5%. The source material was PBMCs. Source of these receptors: a woman between 40 and 50 years old in good health and CMV-seronegative.

V and J are TRBV28 and TRBJ1-2, with TRBD1 matching 11 bases. The germline V gene encodes CDR1 MDHEN and CDR2 SYDVKM. The CDR3 loop spans 15 amino acids. After removal of 8 bases from V and 8 bases from J, the junction contained 13 bases not matched to a gene. The CDR3 DNA reads as TGTGCCAGCGTGCCTGGAGGGACAGGGGGAGGAGGCTACACCTTC. Protein sequence: CASVPGGTGGGGYTF.

The chain is built from TRBV11-2 and TRBJ2-7; D might be TRBD1 (6 bases). V lost 1 base and J 4 bases, leaving 14 bases between the germline ends. The CDR3 is 15 residues long. The germline V gene encodes CDR1 SGHAT and CDR2 FQNNGV. CDR3 loop: CASSLATGIWYEQYF. The CDR3, as DNA: TGTGCCAGCAGCTTAGCCACAGGGATTTGGTACGAGCAGTACTTC.

The chain employs TRBV27 and TRBJ1-5; D possibly corresponds to TRBD1 (6 bases). CDR3 length equals 17 residues. Germline CDR1 and CDR2: MNHEY and SMNVEV (reference sequence). The V gene lost 2 bases and the J gene lost 7 bases, with 21 bases spanning the gap. This CDR3 reads CASSLPALTGFRQPQHF. The CDR3 nucleotides read TGTGCCAGCAGTTTACCCGCCCTCACAGGGTTTCGCCAGCCCCAGCATTTT.

This rearrangement joins TRBV7-2 to TRBJ1-2; D is unclear. V lost 10 bases and J 7 bases, leaving 19 bases between the germline ends. CDR3 size: 13 residues. The germline V gene encodes CDR1 SGHTA and CDR2 FQGNSA. CDR3 nucleotide sequence: TGTGCCATCCTCCTAGGAGCCCCGGGTGGCTACACCTTC. Encoded protein: CAILLGAPGGYTF. Supplemented by reference TRBV7-2 and TRBJ1-2, the full variable domain reads GAGVSQSPSNKVTEKGKDVELRCDPISGHTALYWYRQSLGQGLEFLIYFQGNSAPDKSGLPSDRFSAERTGGSVSTLTIQRTQQEDSAVYLCAILLGAPGGYTFGSGTRLTVV.

The chain combines TRBV19 with TRBJ2-2; a possible D gene is TRBD1 (8 bases). The germline CDR1 and CDR2 sequences are LNHDA and SQIVND (reference sequence). This CDR3 comprises 14 residues. Trimming took off 7 bases at V and 5 bases at J, with 14 bases between the two ends. CDR3 sequence reads: CASNRGGRTGELFF. CDR3 DNA: TGTGCCAGTAACAGGGGGGGTCGAACCGGGGAGCTGTTTTTT.

This clone occurred a few times. The chain has TRBV28 and TRBJ2-4; TRBD2 might be the D (6 bases). Trimming removed 5 bases at V and 16 bases at J, with 15 bases between. CDR3 length equals 11 residues. Per the germline V gene, CDR1 is MDHEN and CDR2 is SYDVKM. CDR3 sequence (DNA): TGTGCCAGCAGTCCCGGGGACTCCAGCTACTTC. Translated: CASSPGDSSYF.

This clone was observed a single time. In DNA form, the CDR3 reads TGTGCCAGCAGCCCTTCCGGGACAAAGGGAAACACCATATATTTT. Amino acids: CASSPSGTKGNTIYF. This sequence joins TRBV7-3 and TRBJ1-3; D possibly corresponds to TRBD1 (6 bases). The germline V gene has CDR1 SGHTA and CDR2 FQGTGA. This CDR3 region has 15 residues. V was cut by 5 bases and J by 4 bases, with 15 bases left in between.

The chain uses TRBV5-1 and TRBJ1-1; 8 bases fit TRBD1. CDR3 length: 14 amino acids. CDR1 and CDR2 from the germline V gene are SGHRS and YFSETQ. With V trimmed by 2 bases and J by 3 bases, 3 bases remained unmatched. This chain's CDR3 is CASSFQGADTEAFF. The CDR3 nucleotides read TGCGCCAGCAGCTTCCAGGGGGCGGACACTGAAGCTTTCTTT.

This sequence joins TRBV25-1 and TRBJ2-1; D is perhaps TRBD2 (6 bases). The V end lost 6 bases, the J end lost 10 bases, and 19 bases lay between the germline ends. This CDR3 contains 14 residues. Germline-derived CDR1 and CDR2 are MGHDK and SYGVNS. CDR3 nucleotide sequence: TGTGCCAGCAGGCCCGGGTCCCAACGGGGGGAGCAGTTCTTC. Its translation: CASRPGSQRGEQFF.